A single sample is the source of the 24 T cell receptor beta chains below, sequenced in a study of blood T cell repertoires in COVID-19. Sequenced by immunoSEQ multiplex PCR; TCRdb stores in-frame clones only, minus some. The table includes some 99,000 clones, approximately 82% detected once. The sequencing input was peripheral blood. Receptor source: a woman aged 60 to 75 with acute or convalescent COVID-19.

CDR3 region: CASSSSGKKQYF. Here the CDR3 DNA reads TGTGCCAGCAGCTCTTCCGGGAAAAAGCAGTACTTC. This chain links TRBV7-9 with TRBJ2-7, with D possibly being TRBD2 (5 bases). V dropped 4 bases and J dropped 8 bases, with 12 bases sitting between them. In germline, CDR1 is SEHNR, CDR2 FQNEAQ (reference sequence). This CDR3 is built from 12 residues.

The chain employs TRBV5-1 and TRBJ2-7, with 9 bases fitting TRBD1. There are 15 residues in the CDR3. Germline CDR1 SGHRS, CDR2 YFSETQ. J lost 3 bases, V lost 0 bases, and 4 bases had no gene match. CDR3 DNA: TGCGCCAGCAGCTTGGATGACAGGGGGGACTACGAGCAGTACTTC. Residues: CASSLDDRGDYEQYF.

This clone was counted once. As DNA, the CDR3 is TGTGCCAGCAGTTCCCTATGGGACAGAGGTAATGAAAAACTGTTTTTT. Residues: CASSSLWDRGNEKLFF. The chain couples TRBV28 to TRBJ1-4; 7 bases map to TRBD1. The trim removed 4 bases at V and 4 bases at J, leaving 9 bases unmatched. Germline-derived CDR1 and CDR2 are MDHEN and SYDVKM. The CDR3 totals 16 residues.

The chain employs TRBV5-1 and TRBJ2-2; perhaps TRBD1 as D (6 bases). The germline CDR1 and CDR2 sequences are SGHRS and YFSETQ. Deletions cut 3 bases from V and 5 bases from J, with 8 bases between. This CDR3 comprises 13 residues. CDR3 nucleotide sequence: TGCGCCAGCAGCTATCAGGGGACCGGGGAGCTGTTTTTT. Translation: CASSYQGTGELFF.

CDR3 sequence: CASSGRGGISSYEQYF. For the CDR3, the DNA is TGTGCCAGCAGTGGTCGAGGCGGGATCAGCTCCTACGAGCAGTACTTC. The chain is built from TRBV25-1 and TRBJ2-7; a weak D match, TRBD2 (6 bases). The V and J ends lost 4 bases and 0 bases respectively, with 16 bases between them. The V gene's germline CDR1 is MGHDK and CDR2 SYGVNS. The CDR3 contains 16 residues.

This chain connects TRBV2 to TRBJ1-1; D might be TRBD1 (6 bases). Germline-derived CDR1 and CDR2 are SNHLY and FYNNEI. CDR3 length: 15 amino acids. The ends were cut back, 5 bases at V and 5 bases at J, with 18 bases in the middle. The CDR3 sequence: CASSRRGGLRTEAFF. The CDR3 nucleotides read TGTGCCAGCAGTAGGCGGGGGGGCTTGAGAACTGAAGCTTTCTTT.

The chain is built from TRBV10-3 and TRBJ1-4; D is possibly TRBD1 (5 bases). Germline CDR1 and CDR2: ENHRY and SYGVKD. Trimming shortened V by 0 bases and J by 3 bases, and 8 bases separated the two germline ends. CDR3 size: 15 residues. CDR3 sequence (DNA): TGTGCCATCAGTGAGTCCGGGGGTGCTAATGAAAAACTGTTTTTT. Protein sequence: CAISESGGANEKLFF.

This clone was seen more than once but under ten times. The J gene is TRBJ1-1, the V gene TRBV18; D perhaps matches TRBD1 (5 bases). V dropped 4 bases and J dropped 4 bases, with 16 bases sitting between them. This CDR3 region has 15 residues. Per germline, CDR1 KGHSH and CDR2 LQKENI. The CDR3 loop is CASSRPLVGLTEAFF. The CDR3 DNA follows: TGTGCCAGCTCACGTCCCCTAGTGGGACTCACTGAAGCTTTCTTT.

The genes are TRBV11-3 and TRBJ1-1; 8 nucleotides agree with TRBD1. Germline values: CDR1 SGHNT, CDR2 YENEEA. Losses at the gene ends were 4 bases for V and 9 bases for J; bases not matched to a gene: 4. This CDR3 is built from 12 residues. CDR3 in DNA: TGTGCCAGCAGCTCGACAGGGGAGAAAGCTTTCTTT. Translation gives CASSSTGEKAFF.

The chain uses TRBV21-1 and TRBJ2-7; the table gives TRBD2 as D, unverified against the DNA. TRBV21-1 is a documented pseudogene. The CDR3 is made up of 15 amino acids. CDR3 bases: TGTGCCAGCAGAATCCGGGAGCCGTTCTACTACGAGCAGTACTTC. Amino acid sequence: CASRIREPFYYEQYF.

CDR3 sequence (DNA): TGTGCCAGCAGTGACTCCTCTGGAAACACCATATATTTT. This codes for CASSDSSGNTIYF. The chain combines TRBV2 with TRBJ1-3, with unresolved D. CDR1 is SNHLY and CDR2 is FYNNEI in the germline V gene. Trimming cost V 3 bases and J 0 bases, with 3 bases left between them. The CDR3 is 13 residues long.

This clone was found a few times. The V and J genes are TRBV10-3 and TRBJ2-1; 7 bases are a match to TRBD1. V gave up 6 bases and J gave up 8 bases; unmatched junction bases: 10. This CDR3 is 14 amino acids long. CDR1 is ENHRY, CDR2 SYGVKD, per germline. The CDR3 region is CAIRVGGGIYEQFF. The CDR3 coding sequence is TGTGCCATCAGGGTAGGGGGCGGAATTTATGAGCAGTTCTTC.

The V call is TRBV10-3, the J call TRBJ2-1; D unclear. CDR1 is ENHRY and CDR2 is SYGVKD in the germline V gene. The CDR3 runs to 13 residues. V lost 6 bases, J lost 2 bases, and 8 bases lay in between. The CDR3, as DNA: TGTGCCATCAGGCCTACGACCTACAATGAGCAGTTCTTC. This encodes CAIRPTTYNEQFF.

This chain's CDR3 is CASSTRQGRGYTF. CDR3 coding DNA: TGTGCCAGCAGTACTCGACAGGGTAGGGGCTACACCTTC. The rearrangement links TRBV28 to TRBJ1-2, with 7 bases aligning to TRBD1. Germline CDR1 and CDR2: MDHEN and SYDVKM. The CDR3 totals 13 residues. V shed 5 bases and J 8 bases; nucleotides not matched to a gene: 8.

The CDR3 nucleotides are TGTGCCATCCTAACGGGACAGCCGCCCTACGAGCAGTACTTC. This encodes CAILTGQPPYEQYF. The J gene is TRBJ2-7, the V gene TRBV28, with 7 bases that match TRBD1. Germline V gene sequence: CDR1 MDHEN, CDR2 SYDVKM. The CDR3 covers 14 residues. The junction had 11 bases not matched to a gene; V was cut back by 10 bases and J by 2 bases. Full variable domain (outside the CDR3, taken from reference TRBV28 and TRBJ2-7): DVKVTQSSRYLVKRTGEKVFLECVQDMDHENMFWYRQDPGLGLRLIYFSYDVKMKEKGDIPEGYSVSREKKERFSLILESASTNQTSMYLCAILTGQPPYEQYFGPGTRLTVT.

The rearrangement joins TRBV30 to TRBJ1-2; no definite D call. Looked up from germline, CDR1 is GTSNPN and CDR2 is SVGIG (reference sequence). The CDR3 has 14 amino acids. V was cut by 4 bases and J by 4 bases, with 16 bases left in between. DNA for the CDR3: TGTGCCTGGATAAAGGGAGATGGATTCTATGGCTACACCTTC. Its translation is CAWIKGDGFYGYTF.

The chain employs TRBV3-1 (or the pseudogene TRBV3-2) and TRBJ1-1; maybe TRBD1 (6 bases). In germline, CDR1 is LGHDT, CDR2 YNNKEL (reference sequence). V shed 2 bases and J shed 8 bases, with 15 bases lying between them. The CDR3 spans 14 residues. CDR3 amino acids: CASSQTDRLAEAFF. CDR3 nucleotide sequence: TGTGCCAGCAGCCAAACCGACAGGCTCGCCGAAGCTTTCTTT.

This chain links TRBV25-1 with TRBJ1-1; 8 bases are a match to TRBD1. V was pared by 6 bases and J by 7 bases, with 10 bases of the junction left unmatched. The CDR3 loop spans 14 amino acids. CDR1 MGHDK and CDR2 SYGVNS come from the germline V gene. CDR3 protein: CASRNPGGRDEAFF. As DNA, the CDR3 is TGTGCCAGCAGAAACCCAGGGGGCAGGGATGAAGCTTTCTTT. Combining the CDR3 with reference TRBV25-1 and TRBJ1-1 gives the whole variable domain EADIYQTPRYLVIGTGKKITLECSQTMGHDKMYWYQQDPGMELHLIHYSYGVNSTEKGDLSSESTVSRIRTEHFPLTLESARPSHTSQYLCASRNPGGRDEAFFGQGTRLTVV.

This chain links TRBV9 with TRBJ1-2; D is perhaps TRBD1 (6 bases). The V and J ends lost 3 bases and 2 bases respectively, with 17 bases between them. The germline V gene encodes CDR1 SGDLS and CDR2 YYNGEE. The CDR3 length is 16 residues. The CDR3 nucleotides are TGTGCCAGCAGCGCGTTAAAGGGGGGGTACAACTATGGCTACACCTTC. This gives the protein CASSALKGGYNYGYTF. The full variable domain, in which reference TRBV9 and TRBJ1-2 provide the parts outside the CDR3, is DSGVTQTPKHLITATGQRVTLRCSPRSGDLSVYWYQQSLDQGLQFLIQYYNGEERAKGNILERFSAQQFPDLHSELNLSSLELGDSALYFCASSALKGGYNYGYTFGSGTRLTVV.

This clone occurred a few times. The CDR3 sequence is CASSGTGHGLNTEAFF. CDR3 bases: TGTGCCAGCAGTGGGACAGGACACGGCCTGAACACTGAAGCTTTCTTT. V usage is TRBV6-1 and J usage is TRBJ1-1; 7 nucleotides align to TRBD1. V lost 4 bases to trimming and J lost 0 bases; unmatched junction nucleotides: 8. Germline CDR1 and CDR2: MNHNS and SASEGT. The CDR3 is 16 residues long.

The chain combines TRBV30 with TRBJ1-2; 8 bases line up with TRBD1. V lost 4 bases, J lost 4 bases, and 2 bases stayed unmatched. CDR1 and CDR2 from the germline V gene are GTSNPN and SVGIG (reference sequence). The CDR3 is made up of 12 amino acids. CDR3 residues: CAWIGQGYGYTF. DNA of the CDR3: TGTGCCTGGATTGGACAGGGCTATGGCTACACCTTC. Based on the CDR3 plus reference TRBV30 and TRBJ1-2, the full variable domain is SQTIHQWPATLVQPVGSPLSLECTVEGTSNPNLYWYRQAAGRGLQLLFYSVGIGQISSEVPQNLSASRPQDRQFILSSKKLLLSDSGFYLCAWIGQGYGYTFGSGTRLTVV.

This clone appeared a single time. The chain couples TRBV28 to TRBJ1-4; possible D gene TRBD1, 5 bases. Germline loops: CDR1 MDHEN, CDR2 SYDVKM. With 2 bases removed from V and 8 bases from J, the gap between germline ends came to 15 bases. This CDR3 spans 15 amino acids. CDR3 region: CASSLGAGGREKLFF. CDR3 in DNA: TGTGCCAGCAGTTTAGGGGCAGGCGGTAGGGAAAAACTGTTTTTT.

V gene TRBV5-1 combines with J gene TRBJ2-2, with D maybe TRBD1 (5 bases). Germline V CDR1 and CDR2: SGHRS, YFSETQ. The V end was cut by 0 bases, the J end by 4 bases, with 7 bases between. The CDR3 loop spans 14 amino acids. The CDR3 is CASSLGQPTGELFF. CDR3 coding DNA: TGCGCCAGCAGCTTGGGACAGCCCACCGGGGAGCTGTTTTTT.

CDR3: CASSLVWASYNEQFF. CDR3 sequence (DNA): TGTGCCAGCAGCTTAGTATGGGCTTCCTACAATGAGCAGTTCTTC. This chain uses TRBV7-8 with TRBJ2-1; no clear D gene. Trimming shortened V by 1 base and J by 1 base, and 8 bases separated the two germline ends. This CDR3 comprises 15 residues. CDR1 is SGHVS and CDR2 is FQNEAQ in the germline V gene.